A selection of T cell receptor beta chains follows, all from one sample in a study of blood T cell repertoires in COVID-19. The table came from immunoSEQ multiplex PCR; TCRdb's copy has only in-frame clones and leaves some out. The table shows about 95,000 clones, with about four fifths occurring only once. Material for sequencing was peripheral blood. The receptors originated from a man aged 80 or over with COVID-19, enrolled during active disease. The CDR3 runs from the conserved cysteine through the conserved F or W. Fields, in order: J gene, clone size, D gene, CDR3 length, V gene, CDR3 protein, CDR3 DNA. D genes are given only for firm matches. The size of a clone is reported for some rows only, either as once, few or many, or as a class for expanded clones.

TRBJ1-6	.	.	15	TRBV6-5	CASRMREQTNSPLHF	TGTGCCAGCAGGATGCGGGAACAGACTAATTCACCCCTCCACTTT
TRBJ2-7	.	.	12	TRBV3-1/TRBV3-2	CASSQESQTQYF	TGTGCCAGCAGCCAAGAGAGCCAAACGCAGTACTTC
TRBJ2-7	.	.	12	TRBV6-2/TRBV6-3	CASSYLHYEQYF	TGTGCCAGCAGTTATTTACACTACGAGCAGTACTTC
TRBJ1-1	.	TRBD1	13	TRBV5-5	CASSLGTGTEAFF	TGTGCCAGCAGCTTGGGGACAGGGACTGAAGCTTTCTTT
TRBJ2-3	.	.	12	TRBV5-1	CASSYTTDTQYF	TGCGCCAGCAGCTACACCACAGATACGCAGTATTTT
TRBJ1-1	.	.	15	TRBV5-1	CASSLGAGADTEAFF	TGCGCCAGCAGCTTGGGGGCAGGGGCGGACACTGAAGCTTTCTTT
TRBJ2-3	.	TRBD2	15	TRBV7-3	CASSYSGGETDTQYF	TGTGCCAGCAGCTACAGCGGGGGGGAGACAGATACGCAGTATTTT
TRBJ1-3	.	.	15	TRBV3-1/TRBV3-2	CASSLGIRAGNTIYF	TGTGCCAGCAGCCTCGGCATCAGGGCTGGAAACACCATATATTTT
TRBJ2-1	.	.	15	TRBV18	CASIKNRRSYNEQFF	TGTGCCAGCATTAAAAACAGGCGCTCCTACAATGAGCAGTTCTTC
TRBJ1-2	.	.	16	TRBV5-4	CASSLVPGQVNYGYTF	TGTGCCAGCAGCTTGGTCCCTGGGCAGGTTAACTATGGCTACACCTTC
TRBJ1-4	.	.	12	TRBV7-2	CASSGFSEKLFF	TGTGCCAGCAGCGGCTTCTCCGAAAAACTGTTTTTT
TRBJ2-7	.	.	13	TRBV20-1	CSASRTDTYEQYF	TGCAGTGCTAGTAGGACGGACACCTACGAGCAGTACTTC
TRBJ2-7	.	TRBD2	16	TRBV9	CASSGLAGAGVSEQYF	TGTGCCAGCAGCGGGCTAGCGGGAGCCGGGGTATCCGAGCAGTACTTC
TRBJ1-2	.	.	14	TRBV10-3	CAASAGGMDYGYTF	TGTGCCGCCTCCGCGGGGGGCATGGACTATGGCTACACCTTC
TRBJ2-7	.	TRBD2	15	TRBV6-5	CASGPLAGSSYEQYF	TGTGCCAGCGGACCGCTAGCGGGGAGCTCCTACGAGCAGTACTTC
TRBJ1-2	.	.	13	TRBV28	CAPHRRGEYGYTF	TGTGCCCCCCACCGCCGCGGGGAATATGGCTACACCTTC
TRBJ1-5	.	TRBD1	17	TRBV6-2/TRBV6-3	CASSYTRQGAGDQPQHF	TGTGCCAGCAGTTACACCCGCCAGGGGGCTGGGGATCAGCCCCAGCATTTT
TRBJ2-3	.	TRBD2	15	TRBV7-3	CASSKEGRGTDTQYF	TGTGCCAGCAGCAAGGAGGGGAGGGGCACAGATACGCAGTATTTT
TRBJ1-3	.	.	16	TRBV13	CASSLGPRGRGNTIYF	TGTGCCAGCAGCTTAGGGCCGAGAGGTAGGGGAAACACCATATATTTT
TRBJ1-4	few	.	13	TRBV20-1	CSASLAANEKLFF	TGCAGTGCTAGTTTAGCGGCTAATGAAAAACTGTTTTTT
TRBJ1-6	.	.	14	TRBV7-9	CASRRDSYNSPLHF	TGTGCCAGCAGGCGGGACTCCTATAATTCACCCCTCCACTTT
TRBJ1-1	.	TRBD1	16	TRBV27	CASKWGQGAPNTEAFF	TGTGCCAGCAAATGGGGACAGGGGGCCCCGAACACTGAAGCTTTCTTT
TRBJ2-7	few	.	16	TRBV5-4	CASSLGGTNRGRVQYF	TGTGCCAGCAGCTTGGGGGGGACAAACCGAGGGCGGGTTCAGTACTTC
TRBJ2-7	few	.	16	TRBV2	CASSEAALDTSYEQYF	TGTGCCAGCAGTGAAGCGGCTCTCGACACCTCATACGAGCAGTACTTC
TRBJ2-1	.	.	18	TRBV4-2	CASSQFLGSQGGDNEQFF	TGTGCCAGCAGCCAATTTTTGGGGTCGCAGGGCGGAGACAATGAGCAGTTCTTC
TRBJ1-4	.	.	15	TRBV4-3	CASSQEKRGFEKLFF	TGCGCCAGCAGCCAAGAAAAAAGGGGGTTCGAAAAACTGTTTTTT
TRBJ2-1	.	.	14	TRBV5-1	CASSETGWVDEQFF	TGCGCCAGCAGCGAGACAGGCTGGGTCGATGAGCAGTTCTTC
TRBJ2-7	.	TRBD1	13	TRBV5-4	CASSRTGLYEQYF	TGTGCCAGCAGTCGGACAGGGTTGTACGAGCAGTACTTC